The source of this TCR beta chain is a study of blood T cell repertoires in COVID-19. Across the study: Specimens from acute and convalescent COVID-19 originated in the United States, Italy and Spain. PBMCs, B-cell-depleted T cells, or T cells provided the cDNA or gDNA that made up the material.

Original methodology: Quantification of nucleated cells was approximated via reference gene primer amplification. Generated by immunoSEQ multiplex PCR, the TCRdb table keeps only in-frame clones and is missing some. The D gene and trimming were derived from the DNA, and the V and J assignments and clone size from that table. The table shows over 20,000 clones, with 72% occurring only once. Trimming took 6 bases from V and 4 from J, leaving 10 bases between them. The CDR3 sequence is 12 residues long. The germline CDR1 and CDR2 sequences are MDHEN and SYDVKM. This receptor was taken from a woman older than 75 with acute or convalescent COVID-19. Sequencing was performed on peripheral blood. The chain joins TRBV28 to TRBJ2-7; tentative D call: TRBD1 (6 bases). The CDR3 DNA sequence: TGTGCCAGCAGGCCGCAGGGGTACGAGCAGTACTTC. Translated: CASRPQGYEQYF. The full variable domain, in which reference TRBV28 and TRBJ2-7 provide the parts outside the CDR3, is DVKVTQSSRYLVKRTGEKVFLECVQDMDHENMFWYRQDPGLGLRLIYFSYDVKMKEKGDIPEGYSVSREKKERFSLILESASTNQTSMYLCASRPQGYEQYFGPGTRLTVT.